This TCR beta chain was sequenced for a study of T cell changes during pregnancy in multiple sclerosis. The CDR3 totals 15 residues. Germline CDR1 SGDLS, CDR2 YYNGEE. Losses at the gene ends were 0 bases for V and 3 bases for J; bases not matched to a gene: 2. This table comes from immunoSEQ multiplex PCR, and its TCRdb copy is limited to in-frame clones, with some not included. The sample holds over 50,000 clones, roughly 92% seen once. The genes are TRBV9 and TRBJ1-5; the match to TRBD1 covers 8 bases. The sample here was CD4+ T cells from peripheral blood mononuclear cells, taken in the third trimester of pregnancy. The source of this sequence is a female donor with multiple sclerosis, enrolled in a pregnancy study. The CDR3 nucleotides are TGTGCCAGCAGCGTAGGGACAGGGTACAATCAGCCCCAGCATTTT. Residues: CASSVGTGYNQPQHF.